This T cell receptor (beta chain) emerged from a study of blood T cell repertoires in COVID-19 (dated by TCRdb to between 2020 and 2021). About the investigation overall: Samples covering the acute and convalescent phases of COVID-19 were provided by collaborators in the United States, Italy and Spain. The material from the prospective study consisted of cDNA or gDNA derived from T cells, B-cell-depleted T cells, or PBMCs. Where available, HLA class I and class II types were taken from metadata supplied by the sample provider and were not determined by assay-based typing. Subjects who had been exposed to COVID-19, were actively infected with it, or had recovered from it provided the deeply sampled blood TCRbeta repertoires that made up the dataset. The samples were drawn from the first 160 participants of the ongoing ImmuneRACE study and from 950 to 1,500 subjects provided by 6 global collaborators. Nearly every sample came with metadata listing a de-identified subject ID, COVID-19 status, age in years and sex. The repertoires were released in a freely available public database intended as a resource for research on the immune response to SARS-CoV-2. General conclusions and limits of the study: The quantity of clinical and demographic metadata differed by source and by participant and was supplied without curation.

The V and J ends are trimmed by 1 base and 4 bases, leaving 7 bases between them. Sequences SGHTA (CDR1) and FQGNSA (CDR2) are obtained from the germline V gene. Reading from cysteine to phenylalanine, the CDR3 counts 13 amino acids. Here the CDR3 DNA is all that survives: 39 bases in frame from base 1. Regarding this clone: Its antigen remains unidentified. Base qualities were left out, and no much larger clone turns up one base away.

TCRbeta CDR3 regions were amplified from genomic DNA by means of the immunoSEQ Assay, a bias-controlled multiplex PCR. The published analysis was carried out like this. The number of nucleated cells in each sample was estimated by amplification of reference gene primers within the assay. Sequence reads were collapsed and filtered to measure the absolute abundance of every unique TCRbeta CDR3 rearrangement. For each sample, productive Simpson clonality was calculated as the square root of Simpson's diversity index across productive rearrangements. Entries here come from immuneACCESS through TCRdb and include only in-frame sequences with V and J called. Some clones fail to appear in such tables; in the studies checked, an unresolved V gene covers under half of the shortfall, and the cause of the remainder is unknown. V, J and clone size derive from that table, while D and trimming were established from the DNA sequence. The sample has under 250,000 clones on record, 83% of them singletons. The leading ten clones occupy more than 4.5% of the sample.

Participants in the prospective study were aged roughly 18 to 95 years, lived in about two dozen United States geographic areas, and enrolled through a virtual design. To assign participants to cohorts, the prospective study relied on clinical history that participants themselves reported in a screening survey and a study questionnaire. Exposed participants had been in contact with someone with a PCR-confirmed or clinician-diagnosed COVID-19 case within 2 weeks of study entry. Each participant in the prospective study had whole blood, serum and a nasopharyngeal or oropharyngeal swab collected by mobile phlebotomists. Additional blood draws and questionnaires over a roughly two-month period could optionally be provided by prospective study participants. Prospective study blood samples were shipped either frozen or at room temperature before DNA extraction.

Here the chain combines TRBV7-2 and TRBJ1-2, with the identity of the D gene unclear. The sequenced material came from PBMCs or T cells enriched from blood (not recorded which). The TCR comes from a woman aged 45-65 years who had been exposed to COVID-19. The CDR3 is CASSLGYSYGYTF. The nucleotide sequence is given as TGTGCCAGCAGCTTAGGGTACTCCTATGGCTACACCTTC.